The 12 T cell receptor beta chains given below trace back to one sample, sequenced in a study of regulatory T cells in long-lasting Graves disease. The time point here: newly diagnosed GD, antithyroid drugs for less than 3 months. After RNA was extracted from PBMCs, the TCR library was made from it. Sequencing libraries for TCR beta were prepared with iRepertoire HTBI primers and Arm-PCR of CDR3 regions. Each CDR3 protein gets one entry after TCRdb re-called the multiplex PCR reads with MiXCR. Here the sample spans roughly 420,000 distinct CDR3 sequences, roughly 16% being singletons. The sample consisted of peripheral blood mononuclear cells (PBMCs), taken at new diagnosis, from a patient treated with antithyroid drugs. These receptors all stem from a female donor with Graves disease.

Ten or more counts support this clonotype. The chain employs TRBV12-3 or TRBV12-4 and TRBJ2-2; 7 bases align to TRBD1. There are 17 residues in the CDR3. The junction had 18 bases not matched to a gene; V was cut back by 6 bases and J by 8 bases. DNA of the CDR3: TGTGCCAGCAGCCCAAAACAGGGGAACTCCAGAATAGGGGAGCTGTTTTTT. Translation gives CASSPKQGNSRIGELFF.

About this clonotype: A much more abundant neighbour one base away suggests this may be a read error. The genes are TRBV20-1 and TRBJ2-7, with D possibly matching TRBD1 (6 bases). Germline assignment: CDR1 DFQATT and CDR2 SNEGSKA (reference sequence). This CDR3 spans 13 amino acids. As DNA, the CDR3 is TGCCCCTACAGGGTGGAGGTCTCATCCGAGCAGTACTTC. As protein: CPYRVEVSSEQYF.

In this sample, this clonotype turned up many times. CDR3 DNA sequence: TGTGCCAGCAGCTTAGGGTATGCCGGGACGTACAATGAGCAGTTCTTC. Translating gives CASSLGYAGTYNEQFF. The V and J genes are TRBV11-2 and TRBJ2-1, with D possibly being TRBD1 or TRBD2 (5 bases each). This CDR3 spans 16 amino acids. Germline CDR1 reads SGHAT; CDR2 reads FQNNGV. V was pared by 1 base and J by 4 bases, with 14 bases between.

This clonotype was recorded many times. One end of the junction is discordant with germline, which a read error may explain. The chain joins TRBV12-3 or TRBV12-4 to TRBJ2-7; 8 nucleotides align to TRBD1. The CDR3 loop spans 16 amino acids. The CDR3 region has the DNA TGTGCCAGCACCTCAAACCAAGGGACAGGCTCCTTCGAGCAGTACTTC. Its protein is CASTSNQGTGSFEQYF.

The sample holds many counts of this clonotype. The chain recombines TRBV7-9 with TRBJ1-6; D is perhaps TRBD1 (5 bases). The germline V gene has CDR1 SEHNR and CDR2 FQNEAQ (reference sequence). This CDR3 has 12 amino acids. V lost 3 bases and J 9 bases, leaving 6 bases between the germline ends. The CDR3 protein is CASSFGGSPLHF. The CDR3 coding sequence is TGTGCCAGCAGCTTCGGGGGTTCACCCCTCCACTTT. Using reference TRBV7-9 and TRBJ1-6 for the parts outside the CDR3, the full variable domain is DTGVSQNPRHKITKRGQNVTFRCDPISEHNRLYWYRQTLGQGPEFLTYFQNEAQLEKSRLLSDRFSAERPKGSFSTLEIQRTEQGDSAMYLCASSFGGSPLHFGNGTRLTVT.

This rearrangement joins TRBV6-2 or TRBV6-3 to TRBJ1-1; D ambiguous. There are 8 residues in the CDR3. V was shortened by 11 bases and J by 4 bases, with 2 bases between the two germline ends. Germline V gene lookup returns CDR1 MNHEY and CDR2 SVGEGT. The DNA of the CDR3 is TGTGCCGGCACTGAAGCTTTCTTT. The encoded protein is CAGTEAFF.

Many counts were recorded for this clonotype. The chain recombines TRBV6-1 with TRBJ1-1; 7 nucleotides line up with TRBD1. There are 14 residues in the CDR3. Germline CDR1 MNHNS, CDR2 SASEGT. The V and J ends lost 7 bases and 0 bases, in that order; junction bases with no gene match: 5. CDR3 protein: CASNWGQLNTEAFF. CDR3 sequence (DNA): TGTGCCAGCAATTGGGGACAGTTGAACACTGAAGCTTTCTTT.

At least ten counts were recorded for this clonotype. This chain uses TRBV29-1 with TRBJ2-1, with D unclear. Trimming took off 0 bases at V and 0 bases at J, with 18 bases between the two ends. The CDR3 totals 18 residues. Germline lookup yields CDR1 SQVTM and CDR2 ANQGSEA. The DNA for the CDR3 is TGCAGCGTTGAAGACGAGGTGAGCACCTATAGCTCCTACAATGAGCAGTTCTTC. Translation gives CSVEDEVSTYSSYNEQFF.

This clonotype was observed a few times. In DNA, the CDR3 is TGTGCCAGCAGTGAAGAAGGGAGAGTTTCACCCCTCCACTTT. Translated: CASSEEGRVSPLHF. V is TRBV25-1 and J is TRBJ1-6; D gene ambiguous. Trimming took off 2 bases at V and 9 bases at J, with 11 bases between the two ends. Germline-derived CDR1 and CDR2 are MGHDK and SYGVNS. This CDR3 comprises 14 residues.

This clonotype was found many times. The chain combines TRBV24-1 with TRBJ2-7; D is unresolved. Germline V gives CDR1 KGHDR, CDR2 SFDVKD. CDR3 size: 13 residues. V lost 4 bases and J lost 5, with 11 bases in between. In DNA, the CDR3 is TGTGCCACCAGTGACCCGGTGTCGCACGAGCAGTACTTC. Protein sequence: CATSDPVSHEQYF.

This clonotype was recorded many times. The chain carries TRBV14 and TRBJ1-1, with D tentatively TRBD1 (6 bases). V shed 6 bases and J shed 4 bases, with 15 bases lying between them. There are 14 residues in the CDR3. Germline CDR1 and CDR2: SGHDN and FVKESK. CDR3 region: CASRGTGWATEAFF. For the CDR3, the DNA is TGTGCCAGCAGGGGAACAGGGTGGGCCACTGAAGCTTTCTTT.

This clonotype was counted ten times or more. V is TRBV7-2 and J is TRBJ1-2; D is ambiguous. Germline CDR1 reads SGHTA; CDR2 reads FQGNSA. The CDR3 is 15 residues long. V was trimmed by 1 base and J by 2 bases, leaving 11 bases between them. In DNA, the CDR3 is TGTGCCAGCAGCTTAGTTAACATTATCAACTATGGCTACACCTTC. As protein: CASSLVNIINYGYTF.